This T cell receptor beta chain was recovered during a study of blood T cell repertoires in COVID-19. The repertoire was sequenced with immunoSEQ multiplex PCR; TCRdb's copy has only in-frame clones and lacks some. The sample records a few hundred thousand clones, roughly nine tenths being singletons. Germline CDR1 is MNHEY and CDR2 is SMNVEV (reference sequence). V was clipped by 3 bases and J by 8 bases; unmatched bases: 12. CDR3 length: 16 residues. A Seattle source enrolled patients during active infection and followed them longitudinally. The chain joins TRBV27 to TRBJ2-1; 8 positions match TRBD2. This receptor was obtained from a woman aged 25 to 45 with COVID-19, enrolled during active disease. The sequenced material came from peripheral blood. The CDR3 sequence is CASSFRYNGGAYEQFF. As DNA, the CDR3 is TGTGCCAGCAGTTTTAGATATAACGGGGGGGCCTATGAGCAGTTCTTC.